These T cell receptor beta chains were read from a single sample in a study of early T cells in non-severe SARS-CoV-2 infection. TCRdb ran MiXCR on the 5' RACE reads and lists one entry per CDR3 protein. The sample holds tens of thousands of distinct CDR3 sequences; around an eighth are singletons and the top ten take around 7%. Source material: whole blood. Every receptor here comes from an adult who was a healthcare worker with PCR-confirmed SARS-CoV-2 infection or an uninfected control (not recorded which). Each CDR3 is given without its conserved first and last residue. The order of the fields is V gene, D gene, J gene, clone size, CDR3 protein. D genes are given only for firm matches. The listing skips clone size in some rows; elsewhere it reads once, few, many or a size class.

TRBV7-2	NA	TRBJ2-7	NA	ASSPEFQGEQY
TRBV11-2	NA	TRBJ2-5	NA	ASSYLHWETQY
TRBV7-9	NA	TRBJ1-1	NA	ASSSYHRVLNTEAF
TRBV25-1	NA	TRBJ2-7	NA	ASSSAGTYEQY
TRBV12-3/TRBV12-4	TRBD1	TRBJ2-7	many	ASSRTGTGYYEQY
TRBV20-1	TRBD1	TRBJ1-2	many	SASQLTGNYGYT
TRBV4-3	NA	TRBJ2-3	few	ASSQDGSEADTQY
TRBV10-3	TRBD1	TRBJ2-3	NA	AISNQGANSDTQY
TRBV5-5	NA	TRBJ2-5	few	ASSRAKVGGGETQY
TRBV18	NA	TRBJ2-6	few	ASSKQQGSGANVLT
TRBV2	NA	TRBJ1-6	NA	ASTPGMVLH
TRBV19	NA	TRBJ2-1	many	ASSIGREIYNEQF
TRBV11-2	NA	TRBJ2-5	NA	ASSLEWQIQETQY
TRBV5-1	NA	TRBJ1-1	many	ASSLVFQGRLDTEAF
TRBV4-1	TRBD1	TRBJ2-2	many	ASSQYKGQGTGELF
TRBV5-4	NA	TRBJ2-3	many	ASSLSGTDTQY
TRBV10-3	NA	TRBJ2-3	NA	AISRDLVTDTQY
TRBV24-1	NA	TRBJ2-3	many	ATSVAGSTDTQY
TRBV6-1	TRBD2	TRBJ2-1	many	ASSDHGVAGGYNEQF
TRBV21-1	NA	TRBJ1-4	many	ASSKKGLITTNEKLF
TRBV27	TRBD1	TRBJ2-3	many	ASSWGQGTDTQY
TRBV20-1	NA	TRBJ2-5	NA	SANGGGRETQY
TRBV11-2	NA	TRBJ2-1	NA	ASSLGVRDNEQF
TRBV20-1	TRBD1	TRBJ2-3	NA	SFDRASTDTQY
TRBV20-1	NA	TRBJ1-1	NA	SARDLTAGNTEAF
TRBV7-3	NA	TRBJ2-2	few	ASTPNGGTNTGELF
TRBV28	NA	TRBJ1-1	NA	ASSPHGFEAF
TRBV24-1	NA	TRBJ1-2	few	ATTSGTGGGYT
TRBV4-1	TRBD1	TRBJ2-5	NA	ASSQGDSQETQY
TRBV20-1	NA	TRBJ2-7	NA	SARVQGRDFEQY
TRBV9	NA	TRBJ1-1	many	ASSVRENTEAF
TRBV7-2	NA	TRBJ2-2	many	ASSPRQEMVGELF
TRBV5-1	TRBD1	TRBJ1-2	NA	ASSLDPGGNYGYT
TRBV7-7	NA	TRBJ2-1	NA	ASSPAARRTGRDEQF
TRBV6-6	TRBD1	TRBJ1-5	few	ASITGARGYSNQPQH
TRBV6-1	NA	TRBJ2-1	few	ASSEQGGVSYNEQF
TRBV4-3	NA	TRBJ1-2	many	ASSQDRTNYGYT
TRBV5-6	NA	TRBJ1-1	NA	ASSNRGTGNTEAF
TRBV5-6	NA	TRBJ1-6	NA	ASSLGGANSPLH
TRBV10-3	NA	TRBJ1-3	NA	AMSGAGSGGNTIY
TRBV6-5	NA	TRBJ2-3	few	ASSSDSGSTDTQY
TRBV19	NA	TRBJ2-5	many	ASSMGRGWQETQY
TRBV7-2	NA	TRBJ2-1	few	ASSPRMSSSYNEQF
TRBV6-5	NA	TRBJ1-2	many	ASTPSGGGAGYT
TRBV5-5	TRBD1	TRBJ2-7	few	ASSLRDRVEQY
TRBV19	NA	TRBJ2-1	few	ASSMGDYGQSSYNEQF
TRBV29-1	TRBD1	TRBJ1-5	NA	SVAQGMSNQPQH
TRBV7-9	NA	TRBJ1-1	NA	ASSPLGILNTEAF
TRBV6-6	NA	TRBJ1-1	NA	ASSYWTGNTEAF
TRBV15	NA	TRBJ2-7	many	ATSRDRAGNEQY
TRBV20-1	TRBD1	TRBJ1-2	NA	SASGGAGGYT
TRBV9	NA	TRBJ1-2	few	ASSVGGQSFYGYT
TRBV24-1	TRBD1	TRBJ2-2	NA	ATSDTGQGNTGELF